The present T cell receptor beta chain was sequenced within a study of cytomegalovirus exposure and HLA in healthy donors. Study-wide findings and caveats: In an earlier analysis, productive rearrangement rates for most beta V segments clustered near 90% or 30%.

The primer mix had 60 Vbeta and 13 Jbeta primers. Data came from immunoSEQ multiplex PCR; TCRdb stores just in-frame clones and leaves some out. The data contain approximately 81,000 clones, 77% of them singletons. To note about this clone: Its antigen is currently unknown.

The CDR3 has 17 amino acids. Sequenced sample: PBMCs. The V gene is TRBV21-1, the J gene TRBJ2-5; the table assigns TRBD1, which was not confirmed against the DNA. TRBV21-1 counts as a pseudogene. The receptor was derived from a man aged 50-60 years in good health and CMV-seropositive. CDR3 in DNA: TGTGCCAGCAGCAAAGACGGGGGAAGGACAGGGGAAAAGACCCAGTACTTC. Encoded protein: CASSKDGGRTGEKTQYF.